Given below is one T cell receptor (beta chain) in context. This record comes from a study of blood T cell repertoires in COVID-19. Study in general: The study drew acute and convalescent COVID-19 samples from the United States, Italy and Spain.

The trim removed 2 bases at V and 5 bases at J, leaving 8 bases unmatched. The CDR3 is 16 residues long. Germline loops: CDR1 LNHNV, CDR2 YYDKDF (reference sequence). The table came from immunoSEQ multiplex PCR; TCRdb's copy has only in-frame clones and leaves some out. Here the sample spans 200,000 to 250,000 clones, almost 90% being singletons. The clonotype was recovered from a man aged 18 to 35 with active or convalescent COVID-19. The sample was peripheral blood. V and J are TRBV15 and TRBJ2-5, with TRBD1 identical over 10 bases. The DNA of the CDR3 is TGTGCCACCAGCAGATCCGTCGGGACAGGGGAGGAGACCCAGTACTTC. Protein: CATSRSVGTGEETQYF.